This TCR beta chain was sequenced during a study of blood T cell repertoires in COVID-19. Germline CDR1 LNHDA, CDR2 SQIVND (reference sequence). The CDR3 spans 15 residues. V shed 2 bases and J shed 4 bases, with 11 bases lying between them. Measured with immunoSEQ multiplex PCR; TCRdb has only the in-frame clones, and not every one. The sample includes about 220,000 clones, nearly 90% of them seen just once. The receptor was isolated from a man aged 30 to 39 who had been exposed to COVID-19. The chain uses TRBV19 and TRBJ1-4, with D possibly being TRBD1 (6 bases). Sequencing was done on a sample of PBMCs or T cells enriched from blood (not recorded which). The CDR3 sequence: CASSIISGHNEKLFF. The CDR3 DNA follows: TGTGCCAGTAGTATAATTTCGGGACATAATGAAAAACTGTTTTTT. The whole variable domain, remainder taken from reference TRBV19 and TRBJ1-4, is DGGITQSPKYLFRKEGQNVTLSCEQNLNHDAMYWYRQDPGQGLRLIYYSQIVNDFQKGDIAEGYSVSREKKESFPLTVTSAQKNPTAFYLCASSIISGHNEKLFFGSGTQLSVL.